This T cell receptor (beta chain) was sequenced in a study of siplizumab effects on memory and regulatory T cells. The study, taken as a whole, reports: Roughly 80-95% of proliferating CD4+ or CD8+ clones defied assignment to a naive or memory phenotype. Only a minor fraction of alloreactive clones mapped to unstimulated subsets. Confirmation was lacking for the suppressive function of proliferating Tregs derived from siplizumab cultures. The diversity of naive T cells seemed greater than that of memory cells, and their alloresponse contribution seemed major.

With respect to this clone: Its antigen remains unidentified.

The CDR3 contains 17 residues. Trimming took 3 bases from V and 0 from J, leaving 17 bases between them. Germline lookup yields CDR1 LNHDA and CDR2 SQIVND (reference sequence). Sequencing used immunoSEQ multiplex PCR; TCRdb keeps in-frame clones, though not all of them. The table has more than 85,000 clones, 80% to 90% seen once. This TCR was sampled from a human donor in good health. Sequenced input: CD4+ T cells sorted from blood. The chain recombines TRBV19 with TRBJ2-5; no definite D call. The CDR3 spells CASSINVGFQDQETQYF. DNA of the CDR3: TGTGCCAGTAGTATTAATGTGGGATTCCAGGACCAAGAGACCCAGTACTTC.